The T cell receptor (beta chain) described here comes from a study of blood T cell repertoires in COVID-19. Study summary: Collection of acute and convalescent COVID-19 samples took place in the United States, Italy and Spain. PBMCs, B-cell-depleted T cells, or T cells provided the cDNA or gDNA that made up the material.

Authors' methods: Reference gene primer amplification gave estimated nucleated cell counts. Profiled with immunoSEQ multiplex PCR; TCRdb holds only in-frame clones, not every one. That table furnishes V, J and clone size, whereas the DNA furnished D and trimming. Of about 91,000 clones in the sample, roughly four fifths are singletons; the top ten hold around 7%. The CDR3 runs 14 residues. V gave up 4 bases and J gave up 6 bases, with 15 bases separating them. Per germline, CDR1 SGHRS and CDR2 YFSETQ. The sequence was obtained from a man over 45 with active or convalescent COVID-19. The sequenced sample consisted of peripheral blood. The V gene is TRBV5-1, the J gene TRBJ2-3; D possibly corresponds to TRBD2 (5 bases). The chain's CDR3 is CASSKASRWDTQYF. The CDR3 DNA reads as TGCGCCAGCAGCAAGGCTAGCCGTTGGGATACGCAGTATTTT.